The rows below give T cell receptor beta chains drawn from one sample of a study of CD4 T cells in relation to SARS-CoV-2 and coronaviruses. The protocol was immunoSEQ multiplex PCR, while the TCRdb copy is restricted to in-frame clones and leaves out a portion. This table has approximately 70,000 clones, approximately 95% appearing once. The material sequenced was naive CD4+ T cells from PBMCs. These receptors came from a human donor in good health. Each CDR3 is given with its conserved first and last residue. Each record gives: CDR3 protein, CDR3 DNA, J gene, V gene, clone size, D gene. A D gene is named only where the DNA matches it firmly. Clone size is not always given. Where it is, it says once, few, many or a class for expanded clones.

CDR3: CASSPTWGTGELFF
DNA: TGTGCCAGCAGTCCGACCTGGGGTACCGGGGAGCTGTTTTTT
J: TRBJ2-2
V: TRBV6-2/TRBV6-3
size: NA
D: NA

CDR3: CASSLWGGVGSVRSSPLHF
DNA: TGTGCCAGCAGTTTATGGGGGGGAGTAGGGTCAGTCCGTAGTTCACCCCTCCACTTT
J: TRBJ1-6
V: TRBV28
size: NA
D: NA

CDR3: CASSQEVGGSSEQFF
DNA: TGTGCCAGCAGCCAAGAGGTCGGAGGGAGTAGTGAGCAGTTCTTC
J: TRBJ2-1
V: TRBV3-1/TRBV3-2
size: NA
D: NA

CDR3: CASSSPLAEAFF
DNA: TGTGCCAGCAGCTCCCCTCTCGCTGAAGCTTTCTTT
J: TRBJ1-1
V: TRBV5-4
size: NA
D: NA

CDR3: CASRPPGQGKETQYF
DNA: TGTGCCAGCAGACCCCCGGGACAGGGAAAAGAGACCCAGTACTTC
J: TRBJ2-5
V: TRBV6-5
size: NA
D: TRBD1

CDR3: CASSTTLNTEAFF
DNA: TGTGCCAGCAGTACCACCCTGAACACTGAAGCTTTCTTT
J: TRBJ1-1
V: TRBV11-2
size: NA
D: NA

CDR3: CASSSGADTEAFF
DNA: TGCGCCAGCAGCTCGGGGGCAGACACTGAAGCTTTCTTT
J: TRBJ1-1
V: TRBV5-1
size: NA
D: NA

CDR3: CASSTGTGSQPQHF
DNA: TGCGCCAGCAGCACCGGGACAGGGAGTCAGCCCCAGCATTTT
J: TRBJ1-5
V: TRBV5-1
size: NA
D: TRBD1

CDR3: CASSLSSGWPGGTYEQYF
DNA: TGTGCCAGCAGTTTATCGTCCGGGTGGCCAGGGGGAACCTACGAGCAGTACTTC
J: TRBJ2-7
V: TRBV27
size: NA
D: TRBD1

CDR3: CASSGLRQFNEKLFF
DNA: TGTGCCAGCAGCGGTCTGAGGCAGTTTAATGAAAAACTGTTTTTT
J: TRBJ1-4
V: TRBV2
size: NA
D: NA

CDR3: CASSPGQGGSPLHF
DNA: TGCGCCAGCAGCCCTGGACAGGGTGGTTCACCCCTCCACTTT
J: TRBJ1-6
V: TRBV5-1
size: NA
D: TRBD1

CDR3: CASSSGGGSYEQYF
DNA: TGCGCCAGCAGCTCGGGCGGGGGATCCTACGAGCAGTACTTC
J: TRBJ2-7
V: TRBV5-1
size: NA
D: TRBD2

CDR3: CASSQDRGSEQYF
DNA: TGCGCCAGCAGCCAAGACCGGGGCTCCGAGCAGTACTTC
J: TRBJ2-7
V: TRBV4-3
size: NA
D: NA

CDR3: CASSLWGADTQYF
DNA: TGTGCCAGCAGTCTGTGGGGCGCAGATACGCAGTATTTT
J: TRBJ2-3
V: TRBV7-9
size: NA
D: NA

CDR3: CATSNGEGYEKLFF
DNA: TGTGCCACCAGTAACGGGGAGGGCTATGAAAAACTGTTTTTT
J: TRBJ1-4
V: TRBV24-1
size: NA
D: NA

CDR3: CASSHKSALVGDEAFF
DNA: TGTGCCAGCAGCCATAAATCCGCCCTGGTGGGAGACGAAGCTTTCTTT
J: TRBJ1-1
V: TRBV4-2
size: NA
D: NA

CDR3: CASSGGLAGAYEQYF
DNA: TGTGCCAGCAGCGGGGGACTAGCGGGTGCCTACGAGCAGTACTTC
J: TRBJ2-7
V: TRBV9
size: NA
D: TRBD2

CDR3: CASSYVASSRGYGYTF
DNA: TGTGCCAGCAGCTACGTCGCCAGCTCAAGGGGTTATGGCTACACCTTC
J: TRBJ1-2
V: TRBV28
size: NA
D: NA

CDR3: CASSLWEAEQFF
DNA: TGTGCCAGCAGCTTATGGGAGGCTGAGCAGTTCTTC
J: TRBJ2-1
V: TRBV11-3
size: NA
D: NA

CDR3: CASRSHRVDNSPLHF
DNA: TGTGCCAGCAGGTCCCACAGGGTTGATAATTCACCCCTCCACTTT
J: TRBJ1-6
V: TRBV28
size: NA
D: NA

CDR3: CASSPRDRGDSPLHF
DNA: TGTGCCAGCAGCCCCCGGGACAGGGGAGATTCACCCCTCCACTTT
J: TRBJ1-6
V: TRBV11-2
size: NA
D: TRBD1

CDR3: CASSLVRDGWETQYF
DNA: TGTGCCAGCAGCTTGGTCAGGGATGGTTGGGAGACCCAGTACTTC
J: TRBJ2-5
V: TRBV5-4
size: NA
D: NA

CDR3: CASSLNGLLNTGELFF
DNA: TGTGCCAGCAGTCTAAACGGACTTTTGAACACCGGGGAGCTGTTTTTT
J: TRBJ2-2
V: TRBV28
size: NA
D: NA

CDR3: CAISVGLAGTSDTQYF
DNA: TGTGCCATCAGTGTGGGACTAGCGGGAACATCAGATACGCAGTATTTT
J: TRBJ2-3
V: TRBV10-3
size: once
D: TRBD2

CDR3: CASSLAISGTGELFF
DNA: TGTGCCAGCAGCTTAGCGATTTCGGGGACCGGGGAGCTGTTTTTT
J: TRBJ2-2
V: TRBV7-6
size: once
D: NA

CDR3: CASSTVPDSYEQYF
DNA: TGTGCCAGTAGTACCGTACCCGATTCCTACGAGCAGTACTTC
J: TRBJ2-7
V: TRBV19
size: NA
D: NA

CDR3: CATTDRGNGYTF
DNA: TGTGCCACGACGGACAGGGGAAATGGCTACACCTTC
J: TRBJ1-2
V: TRBV19
size: NA
D: TRBD1

CDR3: CAIGPNTGELFF
DNA: TGTGCCATCGGTCCGAACACCGGGGAGCTGTTTTTT
J: TRBJ2-2
V: TRBV10-3
size: once
D: NA

CDR3: CASSRLTSSTDTQYF
DNA: TGCGCCAGCAGCCGCCTGACTAGCAGCACAGATACGCAGTATTTT
J: TRBJ2-3
V: TRBV5-1
size: once
D: TRBD2

CDR3: CASRRRLRKSLMNTEAFF
DNA: TGTGCCAGCAGACGGAGATTGAGGAAGTCGCTCATGAACACTGAAGCTTTCTTT
J: TRBJ1-1
V: TRBV21-1
size: NA
D: NA

CDR3: CASSLVSQETQYF
DNA: TGTGCCAGCAGCTTAGTGTCGCAGGAGACCCAGTACTTC
J: TRBJ2-5
V: TRBV7-2
size: NA
D: NA

CDR3: CATRTVNTEAFF
DNA: TGTGCCACCCGGACGGTGAACACTGAAGCTTTCTTT
J: TRBJ1-1
V: TRBV6-6
size: NA
D: NA

CDR3: CASRQTRQETQYF
DNA: TGTGCCAGCAGACAAACTAGACAAGAGACCCAGTACTTC
J: TRBJ2-5
V: TRBV6-5
size: NA
D: NA

CDR3: CASSLGVVQPQHF
DNA: TGTGCCAGCAGCTTAGGAGTAGTCCAGCCCCAGCATTTT
J: TRBJ1-5
V: TRBV7-2
size: NA
D: NA